A selection of T cell receptor beta chains follows, all from one sample in a study of shared clonotypes between healthy human individuals. The data were produced by immunoSEQ multiplex PCR, yet TCRdb's version contains in-frame clones alone and is incomplete. The sample holds some 2,000,000 clones, 95% seen once. Input material: naive CD4+ T cells sorted from blood. The receptors stem from a young man in good health. Both conserved end residues are part of each CDR3. A D gene is named only where the DNA matches it firmly. Size tells how often a clone was seen (once, few, many) or the class of an expanded clone, and some rows leave it out.

TRBV6-5	TRBJ2-7	NA	15	TRBD2	CASTTPSGLANEQYF	TGTGCCAGCACCACCCCTAGCGGGCTAGCGAATGAGCAGTACTTC
TRBV5-8	TRBJ2-2	NA	16	NA	CASSLLMALGPGELFF	TGTGCCAGCAGCTTGCTGATGGCCTTAGGCCCCGGGGAGCTGTTTTTT
TRBV30	TRBJ2-1	NA	14	NA	CAWRDGTPYNEQFF	TGTGCCTGGAGGGATGGGACGCCGTACAATGAGCAGTTCTTC
TRBV2	TRBJ2-1	NA	13	TRBD1	CASHRDRGDEQFF	TGTGCCAGCCACCGGGACAGGGGGGATGAGCAGTTCTTC
TRBV6-6	TRBJ1-4	NA	14	NA	CASSYAGLNEKLFF	TGTGCCAGCAGTTACGCAGGGCTTAATGAAAAACTGTTTTTT
TRBV4-1	TRBJ1-1	once	20	TRBD1	CASSQAYRAGQGPLNTEAFF	TGCGCCAGCAGCCAAGCTTATAGAGCCGGACAGGGACCCTTGAACACTGAAGCTTTCTTT
TRBV5-1	TRBJ2-7	NA	15	TRBD2	CASSPSGGALGEQYF	TGCGCCAGCAGCCCTAGCGGGGGGGCCCTCGGCGAGCAGTACTTC
TRBV6-5	TRBJ1-5	NA	14	NA	CASSRQGGNQPQHF	TGTGCCAGCAGCCGCCAGGGAGGGAATCAGCCCCAGCATTTT
TRBV5-3	TRBJ2-5	NA	21	NA	CARSLGEPDVKPIIVQETQYF	TGTGCCAGAAGCTTGGGCGAGCCAGACGTGAAACCAATCATCGTACAAGAGACCCAGTACTTC
TRBV5-8	TRBJ1-1	NA	15	TRBD1	CASSPQGGWNTEAFF	TGTGCCAGCAGCCCTCAGGGGGGTTGGAACACTGAAGCTTTCTTT
TRBV19	TRBJ1-1	NA	14	NA	CASSRHDSYLEAFF	TGTGCCAGTAGTAGGCACGACAGTTATCTTGAAGCTTTCTTT
TRBV5-1	TRBJ2-7	NA	15	TRBD1	CASSLPTGGNDEQYF	TGCGCCAGCAGCTTGCCGACAGGGGGGAACGACGAGCAGTACTTC
TRBV30	TRBJ2-3	NA	17	TRBD1	CAWSPKEPGQGADTQYF	TGTGCCTGGAGTCCCAAAGAACCCGGACAGGGGGCTGATACGCAGTATTTT
TRBV30	TRBJ2-3	NA	15	NA	CAWSFFLGSTDTQYF	TGTGCCTGGAGTTTTTTTCTGGGGAGCACAGATACGCAGTATTTT
TRBV2	TRBJ1-5	NA	14	TRBD1	CASSDRGLNQPQHF	TGTGCCAGCAGCGACAGGGGGCTCAATCAGCCCCAGCATTTT
TRBV7-9	TRBJ2-5	NA	14	TRBD2	CASSRGGSQETQYF	TGTGCCAGCAGCCGGGGGGGATCCCAAGAGACCCAGTACTTC
TRBV30	TRBJ2-1	once	15	NA	CAWEEGTFRLGEQFF	TGTGCCTGGGAGGAAGGGACATTTCGCTTAGGTGAGCAGTTCTTC
TRBV5-1	TRBJ2-5	NA	12	NA	CASSLAQETQYF	TGCGCCAGCAGCTTGGCCCAGGAGACCCAGTACTTC
TRBV2	TRBJ2-6	NA	13	NA	CASTGTTANVLTF	TGTGCCAGCACCGGGACCACGGCCAACGTCCTGACTTTC
TRBV5-1	TRBJ2-1	NA	14	NA	CASSLGISYNEQFF	TGCGCCAGCAGCTTGGGGATCTCCTACAATGAGCAGTTCTTC
TRBV28	TRBJ2-7	NA	15	TRBD2	CASSPLAGGPNEQYF	TGTGCCAGCAGTCCCCTAGCGGGGGGGCCGAACGAGCAGTACTTC
TRBV6-1	TRBJ2-3	NA	12	NA	CASSESADTQYF	TGTGCCAGCAGTGAATCAGCAGATACGCAGTATTTT
TRBV5-4	TRBJ2-7	once	14	TRBD2	CASSQTSASYEQYF	TGTGCCAGCAGCCAGACTAGCGCCTCCTACGAGCAGTACTTC
TRBV27	TRBJ2-7	NA	15	NA	CASSLTSLASYEQYF	TGTGCCAGCAGTTTAACCAGTCTAGCATCCTACGAGCAGTACTTC
TRBV5-6	TRBJ2-7	NA	17	NA	CASSLWAAGTATYEQYF	TGTGCCAGCAGCTTGTGGGCTGCTGGGACGGCCACCTACGAGCAGTACTTC
TRBV7-9	TRBJ2-7	NA	15	TRBD2	CASSLGAGGYYEQYF	TGTGCCAGCAGCTTAGGAGCGGGGGGATACTACGAGCAGTACTTC
TRBV5-4	TRBJ2-1	NA	15	NA	CASSKGQIQYNEQFF	TGTGCCAGCAGCAAAGGACAGATACAATACAATGAGCAGTTCTTC
TRBV7-9	TRBJ1-2	NA	16	TRBD1	CASSPALGTGNYGYTF	TGTGCCAGCAGCCCCGCCCTCGGGACAGGCAACTATGGCTACACCTTC
TRBV28	TRBJ2-2	NA	12	NA	CASSLPVGELFF	TGTGCCAGCAGTTTACCTGTGGGGGAGCTGTTTTTT
TRBV2	TRBJ1-5	NA	12	TRBD1	CASSGDSWPQHF	TGTGCCAGCAGTGGGGACAGTTGGCCCCAGCATTTT
TRBV2	TRBJ1-3	NA	13	NA	CASRGQVGNTIYF	TGTGCCAGCAGAGGGCAGGTGGGAAACACCATATATTTT
TRBV27	TRBJ1-3	NA	15	TRBD1	CASSSQGAYGNTIYF	TGTGCCAGCAGTTCACAGGGGGCTTATGGAAACACCATATATTTT
TRBV5-4	TRBJ1-1	NA	14	TRBD1	CASKGQAQANEAFF	TGTGCCAGCAAAGGACAGGCCCAAGCTAATGAAGCTTTCTTT
TRBV11-2	TRBJ1-5	NA	14	NA	CASSLDRVGQPQHF	TGTGCCAGCAGCTTAGACAGGGTGGGTCAGCCCCAGCATTTT
TRBV7-3	TRBJ2-5	NA	15	TRBD1	CASSLTPGQQETQYF	TGTGCCAGCAGCTTAACTCCGGGACAGCAAGAGACCCAGTACTTC
TRBV28	TRBJ1-1	NA	13	NA	CASLEGMNTEAFF	TGTGCCAGCCTAGAGGGCATGAACACTGAAGCTTTCTTT
TRBV10-3	TRBJ2-5	once	12	NA	CATRVEQETQYF	TGTGCCACCAGGGTCGAGCAAGAGACCCAGTACTTC
TRBV27	TRBJ2-1	NA	15	NA	CASSLLGSSYNEQFF	TGTGCCAGCAGTTTACTAGGGAGCTCCTACAATGAGCAGTTCTTC
TRBV6-1	TRBJ1-2	NA	16	TRBD1	CASSVTQGSPSYGYTF	TGTGCCAGCAGTGTAACACAGGGGTCACCCTCCTATGGCTACACCTTC
TRBV27	TRBJ2-5	once	16	NA	CASRASVSAPVETQYF	TGTGCCAGCAGGGCCTCAGTTAGCGCGCCTGTAGAGACCCAGTACTTC
TRBV28	TRBJ1-5	NA	14	TRBD1	CASNWGTGKQPQHF	TGTGCCAGCAACTGGGGGACAGGAAAACAGCCCCAGCATTTT
TRBV19	TRBJ1-2	once	18	NA	CASSIDLTMAGRSYGYTF	TGTGCCAGTAGTATAGATTTAACTATGGCAGGGCGATCTTATGGCTACACCTTC
TRBV6-5	TRBJ2-3	NA	15	TRBD1	CASRSPGTGADTQYF	TGTGCCAGCAGATCTCCAGGGACAGGGGCAGATACGCAGTATTTT
TRBV7-2	TRBJ1-5	NA	14	TRBD1	CASSPGQGNQPQHF	TGTGCCAGCAGCCCTGGACAGGGCAATCAGCCCCAGCATTTT
TRBV4-3	TRBJ1-4	NA	16	NA	CASSLYHRATNEKLFF	TGCGCCAGCAGCTTGTACCACAGGGCAACTAATGAAAAACTGTTTTTT
TRBV4-1	TRBJ1-5	NA	18	TRBD1	CASSQEQGAPLVNQPQHF	TGCGCCAGCAGCCAAGAACAGGGGGCACCCCTGGTCAATCAGCCCCAGCATTTT